The 8 T cell receptor beta chains listed next were all sequenced from one sample in a study of T cells in Graves' hyperthyroidism and ophthalmopathy. Amplification of TCR beta CDR3 regions used RNA as the template. First-round RT-PCR targeting the TCR CDR3 was performed with the HTBI primer set. Each CDR3 protein is one row after TCRdb ran MiXCR on the multiplex PCR reads. This table has about 570,000 distinct CDR3 sequences, roughly 46% appearing once. Sequenced: peripheral blood or thyroid tissue (not recorded which). The receptors were sampled from an adult woman with Graves' disease, either hyperthyroidism or ophthalmopathy (not recorded which).

This clonotype was recorded at least ten times. The V call is TRBV19, the J call TRBJ1-1; the D is unclear. The V and J ends lost 8 bases and 11 bases respectively, with 12 bases between them. This CDR3 is built from 10 residues. Germline V gene data show CDR1 as LNHDA and CDR2 as SQIVND (reference sequence). The CDR3 spells CASYSQVAFF. The CDR3 region has the DNA TGTGCCAGTTACTCCCAGGTGGCTTTCTTT.

This clonotype was seen a few times. The CDR3 sequence: CASRRDTGGNQPQHF. The CDR3 DNA follows: TGTGCCAGCAGACGGGACACTGGAGGCAATCAGCCCCAGCATTTT. The genes are TRBV2 and TRBJ1-5; perhaps TRBD1 as D (6 bases). The CDR3 loop spans 15 amino acids. CDR1 and CDR2 (germline): SNHLY, FYNNEI. Trimming took 6 bases from V and 2 from J, leaving 14 bases between them.

The rearrangement joins TRBV19 to TRBJ1-1; D might be TRBD1 (5 bases). CDR3 length: 14 residues. V was shortened by 9 bases and J by 6 bases, with 20 bases between the two germline ends. Germline-derived CDR1 and CDR2 are LNHDA and SQIVND (reference sequence). The CDR3 DNA reads as TGTGCCAGCCATTTGACGGGGGGTATGGCTGAAGCTTTCTTT. Residues: CASHLTGGMAEAFF.

Many counts were recorded for this clonotype. The chain couples TRBV7-2 to TRBJ1-5, with D uncertain. This CDR3 region has 13 residues. V dropped 3 bases and J dropped 7 bases, with 10 bases sitting between them. Germline-derived CDR1 and CDR2 are SGHTA and FQGNSA. The CDR3 protein is CASSLRVSQPQHF. As DNA, the CDR3 is TGTGCCAGCAGCTTGAGGGTAAGCCAGCCCCAGCATTTT.

This clonotype was seen repeatedly, ten times or more. The chain carries TRBV7-9 and TRBJ2-7; D is unclear. The CDR3 covers 12 residues. V lost 5 bases and J 3 bases, leaving 8 bases between the germline ends. Per the germline V gene, CDR1 is SEHNR and CDR2 is FQNEAQ (reference sequence). As DNA, the CDR3 is TGTGCCAGCAGCCCGGCCCACTACGAGCAGTACTTC. As protein: CASSPAHYEQYF.

Regarding this clonotype: The junction does not match germline at one end; this may be a read error. V gene TRBV25-1 combines with J gene TRBJ1-2; no clear D. CDR3 length: 11 residues. CDR1 MGHDK and CDR2 SYGVNS come from the germline V gene. CDR3 sequence reads: CARSDIFGYTF. CDR3 DNA: TGTGCCAGAAGTGACATTTTTGGCTACACCTTC.

V and J are TRBV25-1 and TRBJ1-2; 8 bases align to TRBD1. The germline V gene encodes CDR1 MGHDK and CDR2 SYGVNS. J was trimmed by 8 bases and V by 4 bases; bases with no gene match: 18. CDR3 length: 17 residues. CDR3 coding DNA: TGTGCCAGCAGTGCTAGAGATCTATCCAGGGGGCGAGGAGGCTACACCTTC. Amino acids: CASSARDLSRGRGGYTF.

This sequence joins TRBV29-1 and TRBJ1-2; D might be TRBD1 (5 bases). CDR3 length equals 11 residues. V shed 5 bases and J shed 7 bases, with 11 bases lying between them. The germline gives CDR1 SQVTM, CDR2 ANQGSEA. The CDR3 loop is CSVHQRGGYTF. CDR3 coding DNA: TGCAGCGTTCACCAGAGGGGTGGCTACACCTTC.